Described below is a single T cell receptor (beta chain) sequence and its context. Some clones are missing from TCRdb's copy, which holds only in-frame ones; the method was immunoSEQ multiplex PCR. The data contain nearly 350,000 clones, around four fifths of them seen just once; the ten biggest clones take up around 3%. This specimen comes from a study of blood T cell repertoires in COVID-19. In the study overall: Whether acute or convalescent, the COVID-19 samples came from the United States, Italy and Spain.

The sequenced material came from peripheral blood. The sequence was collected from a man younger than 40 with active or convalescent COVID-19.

The CDR3 DNA is TGTGCCAGCAGTGACTCACACACGAGGACACCCCTCCACTTT. Its protein product is CASSDSHTRTPLHF. The V gene is TRBV6-4, the J gene TRBJ1-6; no firm D call. The germline CDR1 and CDR2 sequences are MRHNA and SNTAGT. The CDR3 has 14 amino acids. Trimming removed 0 bases at V and 11 bases at J, with 11 bases between.